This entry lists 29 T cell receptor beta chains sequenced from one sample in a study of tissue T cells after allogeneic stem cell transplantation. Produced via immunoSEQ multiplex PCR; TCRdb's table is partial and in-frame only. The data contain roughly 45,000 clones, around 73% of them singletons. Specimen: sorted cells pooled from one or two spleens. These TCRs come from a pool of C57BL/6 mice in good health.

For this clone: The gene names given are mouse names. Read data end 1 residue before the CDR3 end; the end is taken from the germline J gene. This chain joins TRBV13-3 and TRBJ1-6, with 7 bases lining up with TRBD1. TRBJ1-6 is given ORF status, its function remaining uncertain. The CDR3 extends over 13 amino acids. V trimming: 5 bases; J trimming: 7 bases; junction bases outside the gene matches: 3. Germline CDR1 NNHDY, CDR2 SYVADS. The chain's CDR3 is CASRGQLNSPLYF. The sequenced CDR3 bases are TGTGCCAGCAGGGGACAGTTGAATTCGCCCCTCTAC.

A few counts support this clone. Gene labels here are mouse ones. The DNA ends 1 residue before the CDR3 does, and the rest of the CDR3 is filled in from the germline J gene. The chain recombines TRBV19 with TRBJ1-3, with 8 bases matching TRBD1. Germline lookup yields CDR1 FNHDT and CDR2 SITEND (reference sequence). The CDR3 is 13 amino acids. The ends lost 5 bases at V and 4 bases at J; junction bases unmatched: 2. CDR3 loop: CASRTGAGNTLYF. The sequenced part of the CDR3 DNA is TGTGCCAGCAGGACAGGGGCAGGAAATACGCTCTAT. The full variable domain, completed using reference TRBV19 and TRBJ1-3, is GGIITQTPKFLIGQEGQKLTLKCQQNFNHDTMYWYRQDSGKGLRLIYYSITENDLQKGDLSEGYDASREKKSSFSLTVTSAQKNEMAVFLCASRTGAGNTLYFGEGSRLIVV.

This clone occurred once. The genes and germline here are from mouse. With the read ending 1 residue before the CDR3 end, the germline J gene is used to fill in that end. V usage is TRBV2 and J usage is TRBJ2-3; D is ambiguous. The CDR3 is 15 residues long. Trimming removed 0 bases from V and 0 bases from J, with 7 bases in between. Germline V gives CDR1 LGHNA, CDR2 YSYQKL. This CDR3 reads CASSQDGSSAETLYF. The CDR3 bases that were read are TGTGCCAGCAGCCAAGACGGGTCTAGTGCAGAAACGCTGTAT.

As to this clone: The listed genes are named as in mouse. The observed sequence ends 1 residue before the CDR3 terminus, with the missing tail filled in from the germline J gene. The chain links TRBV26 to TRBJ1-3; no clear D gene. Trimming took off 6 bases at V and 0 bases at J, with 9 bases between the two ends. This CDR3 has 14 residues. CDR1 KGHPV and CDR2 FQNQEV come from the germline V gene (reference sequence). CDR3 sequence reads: CASSPTFSGNTLYF. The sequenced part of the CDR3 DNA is TGTGCCAGCAGCCCGACATTTTCTGGAAATACGCTCTAT. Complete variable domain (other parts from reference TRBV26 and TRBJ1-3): NSKVIQTPRYLVKGQGQKAKMRCIPEKGHPVVFWYQQNKNNEFKFLINFQNQEVLQQIDMTEKRFSAECPSNSPCSLEIQSSEAGDSALYLCASSPTFSGNTLYFGEGSRLIVV.

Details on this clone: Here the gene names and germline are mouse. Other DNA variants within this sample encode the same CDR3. The CDR3 DNA, read in part, is TGTGCCAGCAGTCATTCCTATAATTCGCCCCTCTAC. Translating gives CASSHSYNSPLY. The complete CDR3 sequence is CASSHSYNSPLYF. The V call is TRBV13-3, the J call TRBJ1-6; D uncertain. The observed sequence ends 1 residue before the CDR3 terminus, with the missing tail filled in from the germline J gene. TRBJ1-6 is labeled an ORF, and its function is uncertain. Germline V gene sequence: CDR1 NNHDY, CDR2 SYVADS. The CDR3 contains 13 residues. V gave up 4 bases and J gave up 0 bases, with 2 bases separating them.

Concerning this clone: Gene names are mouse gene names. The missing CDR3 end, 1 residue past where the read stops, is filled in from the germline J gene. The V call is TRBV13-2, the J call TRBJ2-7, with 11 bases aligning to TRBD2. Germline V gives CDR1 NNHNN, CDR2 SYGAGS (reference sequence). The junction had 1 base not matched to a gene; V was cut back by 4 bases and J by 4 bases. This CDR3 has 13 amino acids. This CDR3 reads CASGRTGGYEQYF. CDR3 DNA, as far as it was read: TGTGCCAGCGGTAGGACTGGGGGGTATGAACAGTAC.

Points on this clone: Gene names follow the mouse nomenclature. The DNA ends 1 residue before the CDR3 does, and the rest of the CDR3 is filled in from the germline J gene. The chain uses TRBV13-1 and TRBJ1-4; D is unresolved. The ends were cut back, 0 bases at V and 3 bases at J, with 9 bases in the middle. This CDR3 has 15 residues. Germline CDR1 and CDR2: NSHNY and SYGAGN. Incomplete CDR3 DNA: TGTGCCAGCAGTGATGCACAGTGGACCAACGAAAGATTATTT. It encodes CASSDAQWTNERLF. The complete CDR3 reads CASSDAQWTNERLFF.

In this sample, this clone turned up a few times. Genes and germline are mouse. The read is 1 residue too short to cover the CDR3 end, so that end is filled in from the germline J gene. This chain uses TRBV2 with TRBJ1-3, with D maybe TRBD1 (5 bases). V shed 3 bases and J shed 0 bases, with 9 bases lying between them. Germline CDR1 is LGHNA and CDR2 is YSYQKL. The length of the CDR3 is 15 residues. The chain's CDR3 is CASSHRQNSGNTLYF. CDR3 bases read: TGTGCCAGCAGCCACCGACAGAATTCTGGAAATACGCTCTAT. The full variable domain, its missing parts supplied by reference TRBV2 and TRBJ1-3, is DPKIIQKPKYLVAVTGSEKILICEQYLGHNAMYWYRQSAKKPLEFMFSYSYQKLMDNQTASSRFQPQSSKKNHLDLQITALKPDDSATYFCASSHRQNSGNTLYFGEGSRLIVV.

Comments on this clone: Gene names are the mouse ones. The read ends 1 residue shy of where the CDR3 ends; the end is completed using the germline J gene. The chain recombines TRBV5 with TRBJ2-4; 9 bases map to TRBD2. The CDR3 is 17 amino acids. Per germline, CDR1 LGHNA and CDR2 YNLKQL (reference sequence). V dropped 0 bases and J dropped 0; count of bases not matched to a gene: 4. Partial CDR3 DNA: TGTGCCAGCAGCCAAGAACTGGGGGGCTCTAGTCAAAACACCTTGTAC. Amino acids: CASSQELGGSSQNTLY. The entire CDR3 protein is CASSQELGGSSQNTLYF.

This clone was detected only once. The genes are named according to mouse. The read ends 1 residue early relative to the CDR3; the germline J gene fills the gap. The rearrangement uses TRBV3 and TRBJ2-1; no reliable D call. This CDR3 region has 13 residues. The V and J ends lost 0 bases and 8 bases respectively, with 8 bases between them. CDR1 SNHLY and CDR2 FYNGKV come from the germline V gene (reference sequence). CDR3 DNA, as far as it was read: TGTGCCAGCAGCTTAGCGGGGAAGACTGAGCAGTTC. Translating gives CASSLAGKTEQF. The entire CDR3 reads CASSLAGKTEQFF.

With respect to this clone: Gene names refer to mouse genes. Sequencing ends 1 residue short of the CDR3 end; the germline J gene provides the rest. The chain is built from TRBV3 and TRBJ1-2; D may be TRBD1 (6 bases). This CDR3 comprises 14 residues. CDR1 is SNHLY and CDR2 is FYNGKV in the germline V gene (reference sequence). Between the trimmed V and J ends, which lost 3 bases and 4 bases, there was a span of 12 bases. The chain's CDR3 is CASSLGGPGSDYTF. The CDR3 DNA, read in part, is TGTGCCAGCAGCTTGGGGGGGCCGGGCTCCGACTACACC.

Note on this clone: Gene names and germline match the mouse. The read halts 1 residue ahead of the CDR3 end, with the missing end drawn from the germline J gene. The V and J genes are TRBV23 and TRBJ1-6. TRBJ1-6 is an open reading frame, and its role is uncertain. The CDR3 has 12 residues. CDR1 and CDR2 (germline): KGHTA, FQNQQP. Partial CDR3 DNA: TGCTCCAGCAGTCAAGGGAATTCGCCCCTCTAC. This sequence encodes CSSSQGNSPLY. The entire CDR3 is CSSSQGNSPLYF.

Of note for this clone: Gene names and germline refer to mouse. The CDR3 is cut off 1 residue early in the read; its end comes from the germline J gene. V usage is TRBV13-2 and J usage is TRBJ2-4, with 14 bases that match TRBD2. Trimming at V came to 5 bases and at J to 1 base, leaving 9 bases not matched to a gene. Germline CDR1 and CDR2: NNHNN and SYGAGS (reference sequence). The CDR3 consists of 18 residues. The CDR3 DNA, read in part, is TGTGCCAGCGGCCGGGACTGGGGGGGCGCCTTGGGTCAAAACACCTTGTAC. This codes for CASGRDWGGALGQNTLY. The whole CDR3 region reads CASGRDWGGALGQNTLYF.

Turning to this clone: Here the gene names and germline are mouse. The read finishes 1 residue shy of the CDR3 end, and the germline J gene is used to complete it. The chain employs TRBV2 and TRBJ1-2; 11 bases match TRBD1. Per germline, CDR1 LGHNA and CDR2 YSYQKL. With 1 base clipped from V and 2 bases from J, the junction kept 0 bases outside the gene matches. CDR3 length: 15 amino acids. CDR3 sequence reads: CASSQGTGGNSDYTF. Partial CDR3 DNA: TGTGCCAGCAGCCAAGGGACAGGGGGCAACTCCGACTACACC.

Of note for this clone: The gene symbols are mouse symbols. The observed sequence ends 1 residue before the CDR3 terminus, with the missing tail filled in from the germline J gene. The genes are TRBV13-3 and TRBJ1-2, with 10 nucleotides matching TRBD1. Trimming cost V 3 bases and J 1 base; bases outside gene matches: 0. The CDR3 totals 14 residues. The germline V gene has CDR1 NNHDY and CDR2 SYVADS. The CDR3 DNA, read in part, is TGTGCCAGCAGTGGGGACAGGGGAAACTCCGACTACACC. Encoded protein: CASSGDRGNSDYT. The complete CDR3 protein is CASSGDRGNSDYTF.

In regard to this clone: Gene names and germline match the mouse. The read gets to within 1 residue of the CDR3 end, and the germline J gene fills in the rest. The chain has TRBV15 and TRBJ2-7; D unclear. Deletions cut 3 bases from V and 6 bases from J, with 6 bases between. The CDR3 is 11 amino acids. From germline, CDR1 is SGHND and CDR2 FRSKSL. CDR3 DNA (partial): TGTGCCAGCAGTTTGGGGATTGAACAGTAC. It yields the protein CASSLGIEQY. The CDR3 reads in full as CASSLGIEQYF.

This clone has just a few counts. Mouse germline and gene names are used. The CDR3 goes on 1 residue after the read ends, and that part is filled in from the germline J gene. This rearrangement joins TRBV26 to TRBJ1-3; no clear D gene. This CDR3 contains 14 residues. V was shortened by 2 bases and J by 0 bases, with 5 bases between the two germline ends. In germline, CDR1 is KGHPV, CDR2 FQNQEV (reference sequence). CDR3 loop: CASSLDGSGNTLYF. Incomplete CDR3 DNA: TGTGCCAGCAGTCTGGACGGTTCTGGAAATACGCTCTAT.

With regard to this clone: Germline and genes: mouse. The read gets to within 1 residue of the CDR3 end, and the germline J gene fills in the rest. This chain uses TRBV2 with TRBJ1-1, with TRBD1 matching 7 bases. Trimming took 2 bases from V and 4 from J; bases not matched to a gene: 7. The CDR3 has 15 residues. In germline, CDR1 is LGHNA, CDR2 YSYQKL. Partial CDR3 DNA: TGTGCCAGCAGCCAAAACAGGGGAGGAGGCACAGAAGTCTTC. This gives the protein CASSQNRGGGTEVF. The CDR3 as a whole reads CASSQNRGGGTEVFF.

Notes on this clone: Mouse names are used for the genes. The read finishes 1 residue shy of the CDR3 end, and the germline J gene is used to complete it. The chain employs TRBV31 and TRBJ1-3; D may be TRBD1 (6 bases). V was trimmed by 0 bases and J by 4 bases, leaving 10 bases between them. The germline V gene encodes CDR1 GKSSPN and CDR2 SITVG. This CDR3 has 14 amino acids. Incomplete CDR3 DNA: TGTGCCTGGAGTCTAGGGGGGGGAGGAAATACGCTCTAT. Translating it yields CAWSLGGGGNTLY. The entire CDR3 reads CAWSLGGGGNTLYF.

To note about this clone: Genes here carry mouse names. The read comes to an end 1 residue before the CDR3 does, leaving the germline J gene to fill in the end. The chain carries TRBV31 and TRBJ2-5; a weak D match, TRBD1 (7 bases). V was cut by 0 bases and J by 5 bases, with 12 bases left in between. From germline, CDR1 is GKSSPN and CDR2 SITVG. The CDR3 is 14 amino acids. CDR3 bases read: TGTGCCTGGAGTCTAGGGGGCGCAGGAGACACCCAGTAC. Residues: CAWSLGGAGDTQY. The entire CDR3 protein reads CAWSLGGAGDTQYF.

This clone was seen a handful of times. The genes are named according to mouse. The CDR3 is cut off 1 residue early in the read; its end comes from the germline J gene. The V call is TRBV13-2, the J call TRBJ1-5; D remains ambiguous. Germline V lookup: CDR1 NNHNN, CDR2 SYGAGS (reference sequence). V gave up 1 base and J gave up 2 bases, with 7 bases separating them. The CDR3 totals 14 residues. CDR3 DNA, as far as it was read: TGTGCCAGCGGTGATTACAGTGACAACCAGGCTCCGCTT. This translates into CASGDYSDNQAPL. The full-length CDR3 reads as CASGDYSDNQAPLF.

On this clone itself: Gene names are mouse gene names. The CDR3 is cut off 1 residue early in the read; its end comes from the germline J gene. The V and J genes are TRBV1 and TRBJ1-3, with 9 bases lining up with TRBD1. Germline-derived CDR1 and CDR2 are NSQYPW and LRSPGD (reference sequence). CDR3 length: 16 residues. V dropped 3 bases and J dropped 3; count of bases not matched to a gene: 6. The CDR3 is CTCSASRDRDGNTLYF. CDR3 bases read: TGCACCTGCAGTGCGTCCCGGGACAGGGATGGAAATACGCTCTAT. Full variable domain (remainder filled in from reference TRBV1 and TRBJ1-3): VTLLEQNPRWRLVPRGQAVNLRCILKNSQYPWMSWYQQDLQKQLQWLFTLRSPGDKEVKSLPGADYLATRVTDTELRLQVANMSQGRTLYCTCSASRDRDGNTLYFGEGSRLIVV.

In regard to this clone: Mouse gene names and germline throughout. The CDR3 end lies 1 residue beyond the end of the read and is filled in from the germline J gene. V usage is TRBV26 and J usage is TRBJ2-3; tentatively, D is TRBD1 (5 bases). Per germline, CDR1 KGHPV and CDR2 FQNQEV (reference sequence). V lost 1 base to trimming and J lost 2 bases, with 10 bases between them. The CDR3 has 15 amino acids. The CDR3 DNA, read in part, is TGTGCCAGCAGTCTGTTCAGGGTCTCTGCAGAAACGCTGTAT. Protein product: CASSLFRVSAETLY. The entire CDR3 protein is CASSLFRVSAETLYF.

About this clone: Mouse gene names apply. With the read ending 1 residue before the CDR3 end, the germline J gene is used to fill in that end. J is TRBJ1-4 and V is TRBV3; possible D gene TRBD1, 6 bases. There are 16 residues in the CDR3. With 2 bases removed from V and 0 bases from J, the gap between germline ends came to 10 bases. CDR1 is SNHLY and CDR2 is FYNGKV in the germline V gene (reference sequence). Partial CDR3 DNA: TGTGCCAGCAGCTTAACGGGACAACTTTCCAACGAAAGATTATTT. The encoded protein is CASSLTGQLSNERLF. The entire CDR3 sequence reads CASSLTGQLSNERLFF.

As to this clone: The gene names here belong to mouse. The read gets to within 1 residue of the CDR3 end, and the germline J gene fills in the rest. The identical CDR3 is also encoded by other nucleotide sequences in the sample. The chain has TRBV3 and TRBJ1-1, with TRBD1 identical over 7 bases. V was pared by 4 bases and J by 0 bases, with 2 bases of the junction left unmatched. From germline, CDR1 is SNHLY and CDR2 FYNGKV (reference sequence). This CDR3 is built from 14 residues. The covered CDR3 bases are TGTGCCAGCAGCTCCGACAGGGCAAACACAGAAGTCTTC. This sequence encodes CASSSDRANTEVF. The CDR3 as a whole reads CASSSDRANTEVFF.

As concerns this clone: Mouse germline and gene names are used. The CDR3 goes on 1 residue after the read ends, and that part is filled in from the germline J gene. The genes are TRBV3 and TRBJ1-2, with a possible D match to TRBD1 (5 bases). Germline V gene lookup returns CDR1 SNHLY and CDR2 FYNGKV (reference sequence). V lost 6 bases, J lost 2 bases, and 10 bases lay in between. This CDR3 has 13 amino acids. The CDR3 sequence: CASRRTSNSDYTF. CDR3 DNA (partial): TGTGCCAGCAGGCGGACAAGCAACTCCGACTACACC.

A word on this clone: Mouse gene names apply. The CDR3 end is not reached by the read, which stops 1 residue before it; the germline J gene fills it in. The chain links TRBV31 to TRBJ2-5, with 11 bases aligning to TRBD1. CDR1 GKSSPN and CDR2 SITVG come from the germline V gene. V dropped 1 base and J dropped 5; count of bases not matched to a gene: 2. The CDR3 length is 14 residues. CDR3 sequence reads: CAWSPGQGGDTQYF. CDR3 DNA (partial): TGTGCCTGGAGTCCGGGACAGGGGGGAGACACCCAGTAC.

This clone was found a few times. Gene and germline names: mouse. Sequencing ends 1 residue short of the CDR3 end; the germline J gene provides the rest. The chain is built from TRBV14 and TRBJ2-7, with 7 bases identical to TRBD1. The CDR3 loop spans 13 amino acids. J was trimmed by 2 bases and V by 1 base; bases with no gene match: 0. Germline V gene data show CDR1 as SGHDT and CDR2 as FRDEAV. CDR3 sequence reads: CASSFQGAYEQYF. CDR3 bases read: TGTGCCAGCAGTTTCCAGGGGGCCTATGAACAGTAC.

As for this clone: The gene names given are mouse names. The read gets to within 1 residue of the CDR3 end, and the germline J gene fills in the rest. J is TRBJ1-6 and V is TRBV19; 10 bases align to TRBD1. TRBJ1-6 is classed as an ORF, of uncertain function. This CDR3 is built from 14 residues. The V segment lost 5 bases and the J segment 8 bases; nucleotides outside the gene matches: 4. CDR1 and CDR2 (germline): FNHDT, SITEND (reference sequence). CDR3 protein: CASSSGTGDSPLYF. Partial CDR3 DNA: TGTGCCAGCAGCTCCGGGACAGGGGATTCGCCCCTCTAC.